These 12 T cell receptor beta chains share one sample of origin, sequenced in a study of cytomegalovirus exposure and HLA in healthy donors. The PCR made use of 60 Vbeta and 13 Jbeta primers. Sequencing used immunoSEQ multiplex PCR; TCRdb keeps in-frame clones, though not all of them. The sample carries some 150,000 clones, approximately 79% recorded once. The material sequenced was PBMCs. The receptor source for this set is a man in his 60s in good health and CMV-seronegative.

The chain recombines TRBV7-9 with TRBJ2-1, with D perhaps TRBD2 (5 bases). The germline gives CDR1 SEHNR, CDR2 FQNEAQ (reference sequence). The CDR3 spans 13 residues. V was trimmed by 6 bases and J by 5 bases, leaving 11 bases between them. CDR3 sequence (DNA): TGTGCCAGCAGGACCGGGGTCCACAATGAGCAGTTCTTC. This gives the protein CASRTGVHNEQFF.

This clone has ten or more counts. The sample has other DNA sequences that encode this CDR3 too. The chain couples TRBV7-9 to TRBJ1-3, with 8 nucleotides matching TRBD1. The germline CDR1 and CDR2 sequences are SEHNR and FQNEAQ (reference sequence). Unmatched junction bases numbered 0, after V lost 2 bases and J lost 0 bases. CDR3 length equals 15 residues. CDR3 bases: TGTGCCAGCAGCTTACAGGGGGCCTCTGGAAACACCATATATTTT. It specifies CASSLQGASGNTIYF.

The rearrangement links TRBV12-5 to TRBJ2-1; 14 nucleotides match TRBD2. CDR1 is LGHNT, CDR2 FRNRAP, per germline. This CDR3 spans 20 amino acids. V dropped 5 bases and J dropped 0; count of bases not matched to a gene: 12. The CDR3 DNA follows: TGTGCTAGTGGTACCCAAGGACTAGCGGGGGGCCGAGGCTCCTACAATGAGCAGTTCTTC. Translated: CASGTQGLAGGRGSYNEQFF.

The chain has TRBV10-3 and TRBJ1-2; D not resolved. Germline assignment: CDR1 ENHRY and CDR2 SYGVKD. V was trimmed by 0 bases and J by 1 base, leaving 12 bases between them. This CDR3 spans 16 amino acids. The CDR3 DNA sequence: TGTGCCATCAGTGAGTCTTCTCCTCGGGGTAACTATGGCTACACCTTC. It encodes CAISESSPRGNYGYTF.

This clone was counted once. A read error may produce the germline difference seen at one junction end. Written as DNA, the CDR3 is TGTTCCAGCAGTCGGGGCAATCAGCCCCAGCATTTT. Residues: CSSSRGNQPQHF. The chain employs TRBV7-9 and TRBJ1-5; no definite D call. Germline V gene data show CDR1 as SEHNR and CDR2 as FQNEAQ (reference sequence). The CDR3 is made up of 12 amino acids.

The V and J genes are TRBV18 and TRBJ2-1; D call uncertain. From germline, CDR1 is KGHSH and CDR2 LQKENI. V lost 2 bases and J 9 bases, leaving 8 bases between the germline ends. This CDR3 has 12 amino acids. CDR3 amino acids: CASSPFTSEQFF. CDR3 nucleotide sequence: TGTGCCAGCTCACCATTTACAAGTGAGCAGTTCTTC.

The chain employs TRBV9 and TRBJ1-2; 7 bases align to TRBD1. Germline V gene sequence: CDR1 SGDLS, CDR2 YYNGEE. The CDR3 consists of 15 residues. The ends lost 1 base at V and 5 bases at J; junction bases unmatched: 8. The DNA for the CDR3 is TGTGCCAGCAGCGTAAGTTACAGGGGCTCATATGGCTACACCTTC. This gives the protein CASSVSYRGSYGYTF. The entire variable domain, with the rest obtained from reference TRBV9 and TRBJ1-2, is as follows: DSGVTQTPKHLITATGQRVTLRCSPRSGDLSVYWYQQSLDQGLQFLIQYYNGEERAKGNILERFSAQQFPDLHSELNLSSLELGDSALYFCASSVSYRGSYGYTFGSGTRLTVV.

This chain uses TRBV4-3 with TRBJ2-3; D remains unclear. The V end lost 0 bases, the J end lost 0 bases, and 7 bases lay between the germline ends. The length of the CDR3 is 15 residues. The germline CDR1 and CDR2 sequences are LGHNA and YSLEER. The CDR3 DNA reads TGCGCCAGCAGCCAAGAACTGACTAGCACAGATACGCAGTATTTT. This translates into CASSQELTSTDTQYF.

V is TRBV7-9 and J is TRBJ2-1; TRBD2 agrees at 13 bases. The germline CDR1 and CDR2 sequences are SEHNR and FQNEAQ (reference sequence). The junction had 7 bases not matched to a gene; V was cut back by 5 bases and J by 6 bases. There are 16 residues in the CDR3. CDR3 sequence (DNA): TGTGCCAGCAGCGGCCGGGGACTAGCGGGGTCCAATGAGCAGTTCTTC. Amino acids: CASSGRGLAGSNEQFF. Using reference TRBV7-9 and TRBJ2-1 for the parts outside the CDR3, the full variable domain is DTGVSQNPRHKITKRGQNVTFRCDPISEHNRLYWYRQTLGQGPEFLTYFQNEAQLEKSRLLSDRFSAERPKGSFSTLEIQRTEQGDSAMYLCASSGRGLAGSNEQFFGPGTRLTVL.

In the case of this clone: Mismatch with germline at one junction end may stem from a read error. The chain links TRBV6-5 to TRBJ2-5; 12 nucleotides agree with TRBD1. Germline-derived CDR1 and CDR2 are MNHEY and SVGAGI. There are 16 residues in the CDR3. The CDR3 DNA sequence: TGTGCCAGCAGTTACGGGACAGGGGGCGGGGTAGAGGCCCAGTACTTC. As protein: CASSYGTGGGVEAQYF.

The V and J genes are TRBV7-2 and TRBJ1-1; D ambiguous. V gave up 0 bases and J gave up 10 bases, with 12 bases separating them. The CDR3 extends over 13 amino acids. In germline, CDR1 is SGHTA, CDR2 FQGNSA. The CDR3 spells CASSLAGRGIAFF. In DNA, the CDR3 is TGTGCCAGCAGCTTAGCTGGACGGGGTATAGCTTTCTTT.

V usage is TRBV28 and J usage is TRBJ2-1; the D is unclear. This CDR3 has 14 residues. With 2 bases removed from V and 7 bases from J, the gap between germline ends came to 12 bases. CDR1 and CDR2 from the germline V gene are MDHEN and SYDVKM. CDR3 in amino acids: CASSLAGIVNEQFF. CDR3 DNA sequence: TGTGCCAGCAGTTTAGCAGGTATTGTAAATGAGCAGTTCTTC.